The text below deals with one T cell receptor beta chain. Other DNA sequences of this sample code for an identical CDR3. The data derive from a study of T cell responses to AZD1222 COVID-19 vaccine. The method was immunoSEQ multiplex PCR; TCRdb's version includes in-frame clones alone and lacks a portion of them. The repertoire has roughly 99,000 clones, 91% of them found once; the top ten carry around 8.6%. The TCR originated in an adult who received the AZD1222 COVID-19 vaccine. Source: peripheral blood, taken 28 days after the second AZD1222 dose.

This chain's CDR3 is CASSLGGYGYTF. CDR3 DNA: TGTGCCAGCAGTTTAGGAGGATATGGCTACACCTTC. The V gene is TRBV28, the J gene TRBJ1-2, with D unresolved. Germline CDR1 MDHEN, CDR2 SYDVKM. The CDR3 is 12 residues long. Trimming left V 2 bases short and J 5 bases short, with 6 bases between.